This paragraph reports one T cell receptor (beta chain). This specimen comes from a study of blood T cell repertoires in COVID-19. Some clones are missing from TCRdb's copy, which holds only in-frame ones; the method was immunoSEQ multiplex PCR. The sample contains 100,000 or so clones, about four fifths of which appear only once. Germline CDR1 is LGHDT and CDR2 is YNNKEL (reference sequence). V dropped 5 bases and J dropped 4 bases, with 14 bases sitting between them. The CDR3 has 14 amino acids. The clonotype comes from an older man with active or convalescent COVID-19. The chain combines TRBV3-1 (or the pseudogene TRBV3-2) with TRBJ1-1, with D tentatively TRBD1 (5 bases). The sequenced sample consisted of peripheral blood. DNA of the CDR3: TGTGCCAGCAGCACCCGCACGGGGGTCACTGAAGCTTTCTTT. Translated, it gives CASSTRTGVTEAFF.